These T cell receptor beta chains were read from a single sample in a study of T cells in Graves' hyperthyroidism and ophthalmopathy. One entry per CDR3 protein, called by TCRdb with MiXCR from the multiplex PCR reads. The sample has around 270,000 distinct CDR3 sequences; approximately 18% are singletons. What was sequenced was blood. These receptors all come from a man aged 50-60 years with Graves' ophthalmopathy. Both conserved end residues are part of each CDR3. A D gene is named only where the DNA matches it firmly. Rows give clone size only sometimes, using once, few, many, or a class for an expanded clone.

TGTGCCAGCAGTTATTCGGACAGGGGGCGATACGAGCAGTACTTC	CASSYSDRGRYEQYF	TRBD1	TRBV6-2/TRBV6-3	TRBJ2-7	few
TGTGCCAGCAGACAAGGACAGGGGGGAGGTCAGCCCCAGCATTTT	CASRQGQGGGQPQHF	TRBD1	TRBV27	TRBJ1-5	few
TGTGCCAGCAGTCCCTCGGGAGCCAAAAACATTCAGTACTTC	CASSPSGAKNIQYF	NA	TRBV12-3/TRBV12-4	TRBJ2-4	NA
TGCAGTGCGAGGGAACAGGGTCGGAGCAATCAGCCCCAGCATTTT	CSAREQGRSNQPQHF	NA	TRBV20-1	TRBJ1-5	NA
TGTGCCAGCAGCCAAGTTGGACAGGGGTACACTGAAGCTTTCTTT	CASSQVGQGYTEAFF	TRBD1	TRBV3-1	TRBJ1-1	many
TGCGCCAGCAGCCAAGACGGGGGAGGGACCAAAAACATTCAGTACTTC	CASSQDGGGTKNIQYF	TRBD2	TRBV4-1	TRBJ2-4	NA
TGTGCCTGGAGTCCCCCGGGGAGTATTAGCACAGATACGCAGTATTTT	CAWSPPGSISTDTQYF	NA	TRBV30	TRBJ2-3	NA
TGTGCCAGCAGCCAGGAAGCAGCGGGAAACACCATATATTTT	CASSQEAAGNTIYF	NA	TRBV3-1	TRBJ1-3	few
TGTGCCAGCAGTTACTCATCCAGGCAAGAGACCCAGTACTTC	CASSYSSRQETQYF	NA	TRBV6-5	TRBJ2-5	once
TGTGCCAGCAGTCCCATGCTAGCGGGGGCCTACGAGCAGTACTTC	CASSPMLAGAYEQYF	TRBD2	TRBV6-1	TRBJ2-7	NA
TGTGCCTGGGGGCGGGGGGGCGGAGAGACCCAGTACTTC	CAWGRGGGETQYF	TRBD2	TRBV30	TRBJ2-5	NA
TGCAGTGCTAGCAGGGGAGCCTACGAGCAGTACTTC	CSASRGAYEQYF	NA	TRBV20-1	TRBJ2-7	many
TGTGCCAGCAGTTTATACGAGCAGTTCTTC	CASSLYEQFF	NA	TRBV28	TRBJ2-1	many
TGTGCCAGTAGTATCCGACTAGCGGGAGGTGCAAACATTCAGTACTTC	CASSIRLAGGANIQYF	TRBD2	TRBV19	TRBJ2-4	NA
TGTGCCAGCACTTCGGACAGACACAATCAGCCCCAGCATTTT	CASTSDRHNQPQHF	NA	TRBV6-2/TRBV6-3	TRBJ1-5	NA
TGCGCCAGCCATCCTAGCGGGAGCCCCTACGAGCAGTACTTC	CASHPSGSPYEQYF	TRBD2	TRBV5-1	TRBJ2-7	NA
TGCGCCAGCAGCCCGTCAGGGAGAAATGAGCAGTTCTTC	CASSPSGRNEQFF	NA	TRBV5-1	TRBJ2-1	few
TGCAGTGCTCTACAGGGACGGACCTACGAGCAGTACTTC	CSALQGRTYEQYF	NA	TRBV20-1	TRBJ2-7	few
TGCAGCGTTGAAGACGGCGGGAGATTGCTCTACAATGAGCAGTTCTTC	CSVEDGGRLLYNEQFF	TRBD2	TRBV29-1	TRBJ2-1	NA
TGTGCCAGCAGCCCGAGGACTAGCGGGGATACTTACGAGCAGTACTTC	CASSPRTSGDTYEQYF	TRBD2	TRBV28	TRBJ2-7	many
TGTGCCAGCATCCCGGGCCCTTCGAACACCGGGGAGCTGTTTTTT	CASIPGPSNTGELFF	NA	TRBV2	TRBJ2-2	many
TGTGCCAGCGTCGAGGGTACCCAAGAGACCCAGTACTTC	CASVEGTQETQYF	NA	TRBV12-3/TRBV12-4	TRBJ2-5	few
TGTGCCAGCAGCCAATCAGGGGGCACCTATGGCTACACCTTC	CASSQSGGTYGYTF	TRBD1	TRBV3-1	TRBJ1-2	many
TGTGCCAGCAGCTTAGGTAGCGGGAGTCCAGATACGCAGTATTTT	CASSLGSGSPDTQYF	TRBD2	TRBV7-6	TRBJ2-3	few
TGCAGTGCTACCGGGACTCCCTTCAGCACAGATACGCAGTATTTT	CSATGTPFSTDTQYF	NA	TRBV20-1	TRBJ2-3	NA
TGCGCCAGCAGCCTGTCGTTCACCGGGACAGGGAGTTCCTACGAGCAGTACTTC	CASSLSFTGTGSSYEQYF	TRBD1	TRBV5-1	TRBJ2-7	many
TGTGCCGGCAGCCAAGAGTGGGCAGGACCCTCCGAGCAGTACTTC	CAGSQEWAGPSEQYF	NA	TRBV3-1	TRBJ2-7	NA
TGCGCCAGCAGCTTGGAGTCGAACACTGAAGCTTTCTTT	CASSLESNTEAFF	NA	TRBV5-1	TRBJ1-1	many
TGTGCCAGCAGCTTCCGACAGGGTAGCACAGATACGCAGTATTTT	CASSFRQGSTDTQYF	TRBD1	TRBV5-6	TRBJ2-3	NA